This TCR beta chain was retrieved from a study of blood T cell repertoires in COVID-19. The CDR3 sequence is 14 residues long. Germline loops: CDR1 MNHEY, CDR2 SMNVEV (reference sequence). The V end lost 6 bases, the J end lost 4 bases, and 15 bases lay between the germline ends. Original methodology: Quantification of nucleated cells was approximated via reference gene primer amplification. The assay was immunoSEQ multiplex PCR, and TCRdb's table has in-frame clones only and misses some. That table furnishes V, J and clone size, whereas the DNA furnished D and trimming. The sample has about 150,000 clones, about 85% seen once; the top ten hold 0.63%.

J is TRBJ1-1 and V is TRBV27; the D is unclear. The sequenced sample consisted of peripheral blood. The TCR sequence derives from a man aged 55 to 70 with COVID-19, enrolled during active disease. CDR3 DNA sequence: TGTGCCAGCAGACCGATCCCAGGTCGCACTGAAGCTTTCTTT. Encoded protein: CASRPIPGRTEAFF.